Shown below are 2 T cell receptor beta chains from a single sample sequenced in a study of beta chain features in type 1 diabetes. Overall study results and limits: Patients with Type 1 diabetes showed moderately but significantly shorter TCRB CDR3s in all four CD4+ subsets.

The antigens these receptors bind are not known. Expressed TCRB transcripts were sequenced after all isolated RNA was converted to cDNA. Sequencing was performed with immunoSEQ multiplex PCR; in TCRdb, only in-frame clones are kept and a portion is missing. Seen here are 630,000 or so clones, about an eighth observed once, and the top ten hold just under 0.04%. Source material: naive CD4+ T cells from blood. Receptors were obtained from a young man with type 1 diabetes.

The chain combines TRBV4-3 with TRBJ1-4; TRBD1 is a possible D gene (5 bases). The CDR3 loop spans 20 amino acids. Germline CDR1 and CDR2: LGHNA and YSLEER. Trimming took off 3 bases at V and 0 bases at J, with 23 bases between the two ends. CDR3: CASSQEGRGRWIPTNEKLFF. The DNA of the CDR3 is TGCGCCAGCAGCCAGGAGGGTCGGGGCCGTTGGATCCCAACTAATGAAAAACTGTTTTTT.

This clone was seen just once. The chain carries TRBV30 and TRBJ2-5; D is undetermined. The V end lost 0 bases, the J end lost 5 bases, and 10 bases lay between the germline ends. Looked up from germline, CDR1 is GTSNPN and CDR2 is SVGIG (reference sequence). This CDR3 spans 13 amino acids. The CDR3 DNA reads TGTGCCTGGAGTGTAGGGCCGTGGGAGACCCAGTACTTC. Its translation is CAWSVGPWETQYF.